The 3 T cell receptor beta chains reported below all come from one sample, sequenced in a study of Ad26.COV2.S vaccination and SARS-CoV-2 variants. The sample's treatment: about 20 received Ad26.COV2.S at low or high dose, single or two shots; about 5 received placebo; per-sample allocation not given. All samples were drawn on day 63, counting from the first vaccine or placebo injection. Sequencing used immunoSEQ multiplex PCR; TCRdb keeps in-frame clones, though not all of them. The sample carries about 320,000 clones, 86% recorded once. This material consisted of peripheral blood, taken in a trial of Ad26.COV2.S vaccine versus placebo. The receptors were sampled from a person between 18 and 60 years old who received the Ad26.COV2.S COVID-19 vaccine or a placebo.

This chain connects TRBV5-4 to TRBJ2-2, with D possibly matching TRBD2 (5 bases). Trimming removed 3 bases from V and 6 bases from J, with 15 bases in between. The germline gives CDR1 SGHNT, CDR2 YYREEE (reference sequence). The CDR3 is 15 amino acids. The CDR3 DNA reads as TGTGCCAGCAGCTCAGGACTTCACGGGGCCGGGGAGCTGTTTTTT. Residues: CASSSGLHGAGELFF.

The chain is built from TRBV7-6 and TRBJ1-4; TRBD1 aligns across 7 bases. The V and J ends lost 2 bases and 8 bases, in that order; junction bases with no gene match: 5. Looked up from germline, CDR1 is SGHVS and CDR2 is FNYEAQ. CDR3 size: 14 residues. Written as DNA, the CDR3 is TGTGCCAGCAGCTTACAGGGGGGACGGGAAAAACTGTTTTTT. As protein: CASSLQGGREKLFF.

V is TRBV25-1 and J is TRBJ2-3, with 8 bases identical to TRBD2. The CDR3 runs 13 residues. V gave up 2 bases and J gave up 5 bases; unmatched junction bases: 0. The germline CDR1 and CDR2 sequences are MGHDK and SYGVNS. The CDR3 bases are TGTGCCAGCAGTGAAGCGGGGGGAGATACGCAGTATTTT. The encoded protein is CASSEAGGDTQYF. Variable domain in full (rest from reference TRBV25-1 and TRBJ2-3): EADIYQTPRYLVIGTGKKITLECSQTMGHDKMYWYQQDPGMELHLIHYSYGVNSTEKGDLSSESTVSRIRTEHFPLTLESARPSHTSQYLCASSEAGGDTQYFGPGTRLTVL.